The rows below give T cell receptor beta chains drawn from one sample of a study of blood T cell repertoires in COVID-19. This table comes from immunoSEQ multiplex PCR, and its TCRdb copy is limited to in-frame clones, with some not included. The data show 300,000 to 450,000 clones, around nine tenths seen once. Specimen: PBMCs or T cells enriched from blood (not recorded which). The receptors shown here come from a woman between 25 and 40 years old who had been exposed to COVID-19. CDR3s include the opening cysteine and the closing phenylalanine or tryptophan. D genes are given only for firm matches. The listing skips clone size in some rows; elsewhere it reads once, few, many or a size class.

V gene,clone size,D gene,J gene,CDR3 DNA,CDR3 protein
TRBV28,-,TRBD1,TRBJ1-2,TGTGCCAGCAGTCAGGACAGGCGTTGGGACTATGGCTACACCTTC,CASSQDRRWDYGYTF
TRBV14,-,-,TRBJ1-5,TGTGCCACCCGGGGGAAATATAGCAATCAGCCCCAGCATTTT,CATRGKYSNQPQHF
TRBV10-2,-,TRBD1,TRBJ2-3,TGCGCCAGCACCTATAAGACAGGGATCGCCACAGATACGCAGTATTTT,CASTYKTGIATDTQYF
TRBV7-9,-,-,TRBJ2-7,TGTGCCAGCAGCTTGGGAGACGAGCAGTACTTC,CASSLGDEQYF
TRBV3-1/TRBV3-2,-,-,TRBJ1-2,TGTGCCAGCAGCCAGAGACAGAGAAGGTTGCCTAACTATGGCTACACCTTC,CASSQRQRRLPNYGYTF
TRBV5-1,-,-,TRBJ2-7,TGCGCCAGCAGCTTGGGACACCCGAGCTCCTACGAGCAGTACTTC,CASSLGHPSSYEQYF
TRBV24-1,-,-,TRBJ2-2,TGTGCCACCAGTGATTTGAGGCAGGGCAGGTGGGAGCTGTTTTTT,CATSDLRQGRWELFF
TRBV7-8,-,-,TRBJ1-4,TGTGCCAGCAGCTTAGTTGGAGGGGTGGAAAAACTGTTTTTT,CASSLVGGVEKLFF
TRBV19,-,-,TRBJ1-1,TGTGCCAGTAGCCCAACAGGTTACACTGAAGCTTTCTTT,CASSPTGYTEAFF
TRBV9,-,TRBD2,TRBJ2-1,TGTGCCAGCAGCGCCCTTAGCGGGAGTTGGTTCTACAATGAGCAGTTCTTC,CASSALSGSWFYNEQFF
TRBV11-2,-,-,TRBJ2-7,TGTGCCAGCAGCTCCCTTGGACAGCGCCAATCCTACGAGCAGTACTTC,CASSSLGQRQSYEQYF
TRBV7-3,-,TRBD2,TRBJ2-3,TGTGCCAGCAGCTTCCAACCAGCGGGAGGGGGCACAGATACGCAGTATTTT,CASSFQPAGGGTDTQYF
TRBV4-1,-,TRBD2,TRBJ2-1,TGCGCCAGCAGCCAGGCCAGCGGGACGATGTACAATGAGCAGTTCTTC,CASSQASGTMYNEQFF
TRBV5-1,-,-,TRBJ1-2,TGCGCCAGCAGCTTTGGGGGGAAAGCTGAAGATGGCTACACCTTC,CASSFGGKAEDGYTF
TRBV20-1,once,-,TRBJ2-1,TGCAGTGCTAGTATTAGCGGCATCAGCTCCTACAATGAGCAGTTCTTC,CSASISGISSYNEQFF
TRBV29-1,once,-,TRBJ1-1,TGCAGCGTTGAATCCGGGGGCACTGAAGCTTTCTTT,CSVESGGTEAFF
TRBV7-9,-,-,TRBJ2-2,TGTGCCAGCAGCGCCGACATCAACACCGGGGAGCTGTTTTTT,CASSADINTGELFF
TRBV19,-,-,TRBJ1-3,TGTGCCAGTAGTACCCTTGACAGTTACTCTGGAAACACCATATATTTT,CASSTLDSYSGNTIYF
TRBV5-1,once,TRBD1,TRBJ1-6,TGCGCCAGCAGCTTGGATGACAGGGGGTCGCTGAGTTCACCCCTCCACTTT,CASSLDDRGSLSSPLHF
TRBV27,-,-,TRBJ1-1,TGTGCCAGCAGTTACAGGGCCTCCACTGAAGCTTTCTTT,CASSYRASTEAFF
TRBV29-1,-,-,TRBJ1-3,TGCAGCGTTGTTGTGGGAGACACCATATATTTT,CSVVVGDTIYF
TRBV28,-,-,TRBJ2-5,TGTGCCAGCTCTCAAGGAGACAGGCAAGAGACCCAGTACTTC,CASSQGDRQETQYF
TRBV30,-,-,TRBJ1-6,TGTGCCTGGAGTTACAGGGTTTCACCCCTCCACTTT,CAWSYRVSPLHF
TRBV7-2,once,TRBD2,TRBJ2-2,TGTGCCAGCAGCTTAGACCCCAGCGGGGCTCAGAACACCGGGGAGCTGTTTTTT,CASSLDPSGAQNTGELFF
TRBV6-5,-,-,TRBJ1-1,TGTGCCAGCAGTTACTCGTCGGGGGAAACTGAAGCTTTCTTT,CASSYSSGETEAFF
TRBV27,-,-,TRBJ1-1,TGTGCCAGCAGTTTCTTGCAGGGCGGGGGAGCTTTCTTT,CASSFLQGGGAFF
TRBV7-3,once,-,TRBJ1-1,TGTGCCAGCAGCTCGGAGGGGTTCACTGAAGCTTTCTTT,CASSSEGFTEAFF
TRBV12-3/TRBV12-4,-,-,TRBJ1-1,TGTGCCAGCAGTTTGGGCCTGAACACTGAAGCTTTCTTT,CASSLGLNTEAFF
TRBV24-1,-,TRBD2,TRBJ2-1,TGTGCCACCAGTGATGTAACGGGAGGGATACTTTACAATGAGCAGTTCTTC,CATSDVTGGILYNEQFF
TRBV19,-,-,TRBJ1-1,TGTGCCAGTAGTATTCAGGCCATGAACACTGAAGCTTTCTTT,CASSIQAMNTEAFF
TRBV19,-,TRBD1,TRBJ2-7,TGTGCCAGTACCCCTGGGCTCCCAAGACAGGGGGCCTCCTACGAGCAGTACTTC,CASTPGLPRQGASYEQYF
TRBV27,-,-,TRBJ1-5,TGTGCCAGCAGTCTAAGCACCTTAAATCAGCCCCAGCATTTT,CASSLSTLNQPQHF
TRBV12-3/TRBV12-4,-,-,TRBJ1-4,TGTGCCAGCAGCCCCTATGAAAAACTGTTTTTT,CASSPYEKLFF
TRBV6-5,-,-,TRBJ2-3,TGTGCCAGCAGATACCCTGGCACAGATACGCAGTATTTT,CASRYPGTDTQYF
TRBV29-1,-,TRBD1,TRBJ1-2,TGCAGCGTTGAAATGGGGACAGGAGTATATGGCTACACCTTC,CSVEMGTGVYGYTF
TRBV6-5,-,TRBD1,TRBJ2-7,TGTGCCAGCAGCCCGGGACAGGGTCTCGCCTACGAGCAGTACTTC,CASSPGQGLAYEQYF
TRBV7-9,-,TRBD2,TRBJ2-5,TGTGCCAGCAGCTTATTCCTAGCGGGAGGGCACGAGACCCAGTACTTC,CASSLFLAGGHETQYF
TRBV28,-,TRBD1,TRBJ1-2,TGTGCCAGCAGACTCGCGACAGGGCTCGGCTACACCTTC,CASRLATGLGYTF
TRBV19,once,TRBD1,TRBJ1-4,TGTGCCAGTAGCACGACAGGGTCGACTAATGAAAAACTGTTTTTT,CASSTTGSTNEKLFF
TRBV9,-,TRBD2,TRBJ2-5,TGTGCCAGCAGCGTAGTAGCGGGAGTCGGGACCCAGTACTTC,CASSVVAGVGTQYF
TRBV4-1,-,-,TRBJ1-5,TGCGCCAGCAGCCAAGATGGGGGGAGGGGACGCAATCAGCCCCAGCATTTT,CASSQDGGRGRNQPQHF
TRBV28,-,-,TRBJ2-3,TGTGCTCTAACCGCGCCTAGCACAGATACGCAGTATTTT,CALTAPSTDTQYF
TRBV7-3,few,TRBD1,TRBJ2-5,TGTGCCAGCAGCTCCGACAGGGGGCGCTGGGAGACCCAGTACTTC,CASSSDRGRWETQYF
TRBV23-1,once,-,TRBJ1-4,TGCGCCAGCAGTCACCTGCCACCTACGAATGAAAAACTGTTTTTT,CASSHLPPTNEKLFF
TRBV28,-,-,TRBJ1-2,TGTGCCAGCCACGCTGGGGGCAGCACCTATGGCTACACCTTC,CASHAGGSTYGYTF
TRBV28,-,-,TRBJ1-1,TGTGCCAGCATCGACACTGAAGCTTTCTTT,CASIDTEAFF
TRBV28,-,TRBD2,TRBJ2-7,TGTGCCAGCCTAGCGGGAGGAATAATGTTCGGGGAGCAGTACTTC,CASLAGGIMFGEQYF
TRBV29-1,-,TRBD1,TRBJ1-4,TGCAGCGTTGAGACAGGGCCTAATGAAAAACTGTTTTTT,CSVETGPNEKLFF
TRBV6-5,-,-,TRBJ1-6,TGTGCCAGCAGACCCGGACAGAATTCACCCCTCCACTTT,CASRPGQNSPLHF